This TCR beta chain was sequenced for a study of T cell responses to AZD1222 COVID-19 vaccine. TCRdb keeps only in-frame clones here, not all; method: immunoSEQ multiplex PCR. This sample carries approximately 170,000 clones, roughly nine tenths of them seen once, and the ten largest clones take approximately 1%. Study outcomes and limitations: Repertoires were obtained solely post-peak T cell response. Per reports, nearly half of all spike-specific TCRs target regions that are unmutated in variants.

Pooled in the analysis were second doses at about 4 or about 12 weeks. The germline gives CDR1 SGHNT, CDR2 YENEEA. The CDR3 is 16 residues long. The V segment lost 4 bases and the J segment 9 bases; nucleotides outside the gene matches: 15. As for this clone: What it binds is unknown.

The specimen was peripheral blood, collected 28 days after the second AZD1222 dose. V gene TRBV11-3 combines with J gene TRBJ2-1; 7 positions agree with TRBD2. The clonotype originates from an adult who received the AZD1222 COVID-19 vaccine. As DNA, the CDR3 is TGTGCCAGCAGCTCCAAAGCTAGCGGATTTACGGGTGAGCAGTTCTTC. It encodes CASSSKASGFTGEQFF.